Below, one T cell receptor beta chain is given with its context. The sample comes from a study of blood T cell repertoires in COVID-19. The V and J ends lost 0 bases and 5 bases respectively, with 13 bases between them. The CDR3 is 15 residues long. CDR1 is LNHDA and CDR2 is SQIVND in the germline V gene (reference sequence). Profiled with immunoSEQ multiplex PCR; TCRdb holds only in-frame clones, not every one. Among over 100,000 clones listed, around three quarters were seen once. The TCR was taken from a human donor in a cohort sampled during active or convalescent COVID-19. The source material was peripheral blood. The chain couples TRBV19 to TRBJ2-5, with D hard to call. The CDR3 nucleotides read TGTGCCAGTAGTATAGATCGCGGCCGGCGGGAGACCCAGTACTTC. Translation: CASSIDRGRRETQYF.